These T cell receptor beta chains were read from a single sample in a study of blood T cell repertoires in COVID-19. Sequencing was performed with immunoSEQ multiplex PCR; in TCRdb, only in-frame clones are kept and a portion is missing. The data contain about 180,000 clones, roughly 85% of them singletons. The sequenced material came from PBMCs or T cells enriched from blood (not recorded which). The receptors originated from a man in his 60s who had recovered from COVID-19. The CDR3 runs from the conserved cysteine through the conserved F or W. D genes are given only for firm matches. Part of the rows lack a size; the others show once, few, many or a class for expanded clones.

TGTGCCAGCAGCTTATGGGGCCCCTCCTACGAGCAGTACTTC	CASSLWGPSYEQYF	.	.	TRBJ2-7	TRBV7-3	14
TGTGCCAGCAGAACCTCTAGCGGGAGTGTACATACGCAGTATTTT	CASRTSSGSVHTQYF	.	TRBD2	TRBJ2-3	TRBV28	15
TGTGCCAGCAGTCCACCGACTCTGGGGGGGGGTGGCTACACCTTC	CASSPPTLGGGGYTF	.	.	TRBJ1-2	TRBV28	15
TGTGCCAGCAGTGAAGCAGCGGGGGGGAATCAGCCCCAGCATTTT	CASSEAAGGNQPQHF	.	.	TRBJ1-5	TRBV2	15
TGTGCCAGCAGGACCCCTTTAGGGGTGGCTCAGCCCCAGCATTTT	CASRTPLGVAQPQHF	.	.	TRBJ1-5	TRBV28	15
TGTGCCACCTCATTAAGGGGCTCTGGGGCCAACGTCCTGACTTTC	CATSLRGSGANVLTF	.	.	TRBJ2-6	TRBV5-4	15
TGTGCCAGCAGCTCAGACGGAGAAGAGACCCAGTACTTC	CASSSDGEETQYF	.	.	TRBJ2-5	TRBV12-3/TRBV12-4	13
TGTGCCAGCAGCGTAGGTCTAGCGGGAACATCAGATACGCAGTATTTT	CASSVGLAGTSDTQYF	.	TRBD2	TRBJ2-3	TRBV9	16
TGTGCCAGCAGCGTAGGGTTGGCAGGGGGCACAGATACGCAGTATTTT	CASSVGLAGGTDTQYF	.	.	TRBJ2-3	TRBV9	16
TGTGCCAGTAGTACCGGACAGCGCCAAGAGACCCAGTACTTC	CASSTGQRQETQYF	.	.	TRBJ2-5	TRBV19	14
TGTGCCAGCAGTTACCGACAGGGAGAAAACATTCAGTACTTC	CASSYRQGENIQYF	.	TRBD1	TRBJ2-4	TRBV6-5	14
TGCAGTGCTAGTTTAGTGTTCGGTAGCTCCTACAATGAGCAGTTCTTC	CSASLVFGSSYNEQFF	.	.	TRBJ2-1	TRBV20-1	16
TGTGCCAGCGCCCTGGAGAACTATGGCTACACCTTC	CASALENYGYTF	few	.	TRBJ1-2	TRBV19	12
TGCGCCAGCAGCTTGGAACAGGGCTCCGTCTACGAGCAGTACTTC	CASSLEQGSVYEQYF	.	.	TRBJ2-7	TRBV5-1	15
TGTGCCAGCAACCAAGGACAGGGCCTTTCACCCCTCCACTTT	CASNQGQGLSPLHF	.	TRBD1	TRBJ1-6	TRBV6-5	14
TGCAGTGGAACAGGGGGCAATGAGCAGTTCTTC	CSGTGGNEQFF	.	TRBD1	TRBJ2-1	TRBV20-1	11
TGTGCCAGCTCCCCGGTCGGGCAGTACTTC	CASSPVGQYF	.	.	TRBJ2-7	TRBV18	10
TGCGCCAGCAGCCAAGATGGGAGGGAAAATGAGCAGTTCTTC	CASSQDGRENEQFF	.	TRBD2	TRBJ2-1	TRBV4-1	14
TGTGCCAGTAGTATAGAACGCTACAACTATGGCTACACCTTC	CASSIERYNYGYTF	.	.	TRBJ1-2	TRBV19	14
TGTGCCAGCATCAAGGGACAGGGAATCGGAAACACCATATATTTT	CASIKGQGIGNTIYF	.	TRBD1	TRBJ1-3	TRBV6-5	15
TGCAGCGTTGGGGCAGGGGGTTTAGCAGATACGCAGTATTTT	CSVGAGGLADTQYF	once	TRBD1	TRBJ2-3	TRBV29-1	14
TGTGCCAGCAGTTACAGCGGGAGAGGTTACGAGCAGTACTTC	CASSYSGRGYEQYF	once	TRBD2	TRBJ2-7	TRBV6-5	14
TGTGCCAGCTCACCGGGCAGGGGCCGCGAATCCTATGGCTACACCTTC	CASSPGRGRESYGYTF	.	.	TRBJ1-2	TRBV18	16
TGTGCCAGCAGTGACGAATCCGCGGGCCGCTACGAGCAGTACTTC	CASSDESAGRYEQYF	.	.	TRBJ2-7	TRBV6-4	15
TGTGCCAGCAGTCTCAGGGTAGGAAACGGCTACACCTTC	CASSLRVGNGYTF	.	.	TRBJ1-2	TRBV6-5	13
TGTGCCAGCAGGCAAGAGGGTTTGGGAGACATTCAGTACTTC	CASRQEGLGDIQYF	.	.	TRBJ2-4	TRBV2	14
TGTGCCAGCAGCTCCGAAGGGGGTTCGGCTGAAGCTTTCTTT	CASSSEGGSAEAFF	.	.	TRBJ1-1	TRBV13	14
TGTGCCAGCACCCGCGTTTCCACCGGGGAGCTGTTTTTT	CASTRVSTGELFF	.	.	TRBJ2-2	TRBV2	13
TGTGCCAGCAGTGAAACAGCCCAGAATAATTCACCCCTCCACTTT	CASSETAQNNSPLHF	many	.	TRBJ1-6	TRBV6-4	15
TGTGCCAGCAGCTTTGGGGGGACAGGGATGGCCGGGGAGCTGTTTTTT	CASSFGGTGMAGELFF	.	TRBD1	TRBJ2-2	TRBV11-3	16
TGTGCCAGCAGCCAAAGGGGGACCGGGGAGCTGTTTTTT	CASSQRGTGELFF	once	.	TRBJ2-2	TRBV12-3/TRBV12-4	13
TGTGCCAGCAGTTTAAAAAGCGACTATGGCTACACCTTC	CASSLKSDYGYTF	.	.	TRBJ1-2	TRBV12-3/TRBV12-4	13
TGTGCCAGCAGTTCACTTAGCGGGAGGATTGCAGATACGCAGTATTTT	CASSSLSGRIADTQYF	.	TRBD2	TRBJ2-3	TRBV9	16
TGTGCCAGCAGCCTCCCAGACAGGGGGCTTAAAGATACGCAGTATTTT	CASSLPDRGLKDTQYF	few	TRBD1	TRBJ2-3	TRBV5-6	16
TGTGCCAGCAGCTCATCGGCAGGGGGTAGGAACACTGAAGCTTTCTTT	CASSSSAGGRNTEAFF	.	TRBD1	TRBJ1-1	TRBV5-4	16
TGTGCCACCAGCAGAGAGGGTGGCGGGAGGGGTTACGAGCAGTACTTC	CATSREGGGRGYEQYF	.	TRBD2	TRBJ2-7	TRBV15	16
TGTGCCACCAGTGATTTGAAGACAGTATATGGTGAGCAGTTCTTC	CATSDLKTVYGEQFF	.	.	TRBJ2-1	TRBV24-1	15
TGTGCTAGCCAGGGACAGGGCGTCTATGGCTACACCTTC	CASQGQGVYGYTF	.	TRBD1	TRBJ1-2	TRBV12-5	13
TGTGCCAGCAGTTACGCACAGGCTCGTGGCTACACCTTC	CASSYAQARGYTF	.	.	TRBJ1-2	TRBV6-8	13
TGCAGTGCTAGTAGAGGAATCTACGAGCAGTACTTC	CSASRGIYEQYF	.	.	TRBJ2-7	TRBV20-1	12
TGTGCCAGCAGTTCAGCCCGACTAGAGCAGTTCTTC	CASSSARLEQFF	once	.	TRBJ2-1	TRBV6-5	12
TGTGCCAGCAGCTTAGCCCCTAGCGGGACGCAGTATTTT	CASSLAPSGTQYF	.	TRBD2	TRBJ2-3	TRBV7-2	13